This TCR beta chain is from a study of cytomegalovirus exposure and HLA in healthy donors. Trimming stripped 5 bases from V and 0 bases from J, with 5 bases between. Germline values: CDR1 KGHSH, CDR2 LQKENI. This CDR3 has 13 residues. It was with 60 Vbeta and 13 Jbeta primers that the PCR ran. Profiled with immunoSEQ multiplex PCR; TCRdb holds only in-frame clones, not every one. The sample shows 130,000 or so clones, over 65% of them seen only once. V gene TRBV18 combines with J gene TRBJ1-5; no clear D gene. The sample was PBMCs. The clonotype originates from a middle-aged man in good health and CMV-seronegative. CDR3 in amino acids: CASSAYSNQPQHF. DNA for the CDR3: TGTGCCAGCTCAGCCTATAGCAATCAGCCCCAGCATTTT.